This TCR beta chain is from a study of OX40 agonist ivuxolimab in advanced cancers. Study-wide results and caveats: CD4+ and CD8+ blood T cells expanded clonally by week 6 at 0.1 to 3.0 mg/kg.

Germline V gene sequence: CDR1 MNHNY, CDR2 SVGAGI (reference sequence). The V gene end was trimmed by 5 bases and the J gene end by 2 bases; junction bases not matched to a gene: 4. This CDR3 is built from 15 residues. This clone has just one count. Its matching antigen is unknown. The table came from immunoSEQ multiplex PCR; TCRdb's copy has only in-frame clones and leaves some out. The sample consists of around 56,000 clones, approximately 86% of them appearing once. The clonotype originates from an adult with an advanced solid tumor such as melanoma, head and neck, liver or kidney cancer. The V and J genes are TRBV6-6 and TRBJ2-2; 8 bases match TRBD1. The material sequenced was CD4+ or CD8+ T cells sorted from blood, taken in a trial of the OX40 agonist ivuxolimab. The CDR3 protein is CASSGTGVNTGELFF. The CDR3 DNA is TGTGCCAGCAGTGGGACAGGAGTAAACACCGGGGAGCTGTTTTTT.